This T cell receptor beta chain was found in a study of T-cell memory formation after mild COVID-19. On the study more broadly: Among the donors, TCR clusters were largely specific to each donor.

Regarding the study as a whole: Contracting clones from day 15 to 85 showed balanced CD4/CD8; later expanders favored CD4+. SARS-CoV-2 specificity of second-wave clones peaking day 37 was unconfirmed. That cross-reactive memory joined was suggested by some responding clones appearing in pre-infection memory.

From the 5' RACE reads, TCRdb called clonotypes with MiXCR, one entry per CDR3 protein. The sample consists of roughly 180,000 distinct CDR3 sequences, approximately 17% of them appearing once. This clonotype was found a few times. Its antigen is unidentified. The CDR3 has 15 residues. The V gene end was trimmed by 6 bases and the J gene end by 5 bases; junction bases not matched to a gene: 8. The chain carries TRBV12-3 or TRBV12-4 and TRBJ2-5, with 11 positions matching TRBD1. The specimen was PBMCs or a T cell subset sorted from them (not recorded which). The sequence was collected from a man aged 18-30 years who had mild COVID-19 (a few samples of this study predate the infection). Cell type and time point are not known. CDR3 nucleotides: TGTGCCAGCAGCTCAGCCGGGACAGGGGGGGAGACCCAGTACTTC. Its protein product is CASSSAGTGGETQYF.